A selection of T cell receptor beta chains follows, all from one sample in a study of T cells in Graves' hyperthyroidism and ophthalmopathy. TCRdb processed the multiplex PCR reads anew with MiXCR; each CDR3 protein has one entry. The repertoire holds roughly 700,000 distinct CDR3 sequences, with about 18% as singletons. Sequencing was done on a sample of blood. The receptors shown here come from a man aged 45-65 years with Graves' hyperthyroidism. Each CDR3 is given with its conserved first and last residue.

15 TRBV20-1 CSARPDPGGTDTQYF
16 TRBV2 CASSVGLAQTNEKLFF
16 TRBV7-2 CASSLGVSVSTDTQCF
13 TRBV29-1 CSVEPRAGETQYF
14 TRBV7-9 CASSSETGVYEQYF
16 TRBV12-3/TRBV12-4 CASSRGPSYWGWGQYF
14 TRBV5-1 CASLMGVGDTEAFF
19 TRBV11-1 CASSSQSGTSGRSGETQYF
16 TRBV9 CASSVGPSQANYGYTF
13 TRBV7-8 CASTQGGAGEQFF
13 TRBV28 CASSRGQGNEQFF
15 TRBV6-1 CASTVRSYSNQPQHF
16 TRBV7-9 CASSAVGLAGAGTQYF
14 TRBV9 CASSVTSGMDTQYF
12 TRBV30 CAATSGSDTQYF
16 TRBV7-2 CASSLVAGQGGNEQFF
15 TRBV6-1 CASSEVTGSNYGYTF
13 TRBV12-3/TRBV12-4 CASSVFGNQPQHF
15 TRBV27 CASSPWTGTNTEAFF
18 TRBV6-1 CASRRLAGAGRNTGELFF
13 TRBV5-1 CASRNQGTDTQYF
16 TRBV4-1 CASSQVGKFSGNTIYF
16 TRBV24-1 CATSEMTRSSYNEQFF
16 TRBV11-2 CASSLEWGQGPYEQYF
12 TRBV12-3/TRBV12-4 CASSLGHLSSSF
15 TRBV29-1 CSVVGTGFSYNEQFF
14 TRBV5-1 CASSGEGRFNEQFF
14 TRBV28 CASSPPSVQETQYF
16 TRBV7-2 CASSLWRRANTGELFF
15 TRBV5-1 CASSLGLAGDNEQFF
16 TRBV2 CASSGRDYGYTGELFF
15 TRBV7-8 CASSLAIPSYNEQFF
12 TRBV7-7 CASSSDSVVKFF
15 TRBV5-6 CASTFRWTGNYEQYF
14 TRBV5-1 CASSLAQGPDTQYF